Below, 6 T cell receptor beta chains from the same sample are listed, as sequenced in a study of T cells in Graves' hyperthyroidism and ophthalmopathy. RNA transcripts provided the source from which TCR beta CDR3 regions were amplified. Researchers ran a first-round RT-PCR on the TCR CDR3 using the HTBI primer set. TCRdb reprocessed the multiplex PCR reads with MiXCR, giving one entry per CDR3 protein. The sample yields about 560,000 distinct CDR3 sequences, 46% seen once. Material for sequencing was peripheral blood or thyroid tissue (not recorded which). Source of these receptors: a woman aged 18-29 years with Graves' hyperthyroidism.

The chain is built from TRBV7-2 and TRBJ1-1; the D gene is possibly TRBD1 (5 bases). Germline lookup yields CDR1 SGHTA and CDR2 FQGNSA. The CDR3 is 15 amino acids. V was cut by 5 bases and J by 0 bases, with 13 bases left in between. In nucleotides, the CDR3 is TGTGCCAGCAGCCCGATTGGGGGACTGAACACTGAAGCTTTCTTT. This codes for CASSPIGGLNTEAFF.

J is TRBJ1-1 and V is TRBV12-3 or TRBV12-4, with a weak D call TRBD1 (5 bases). Between the trimmed V and J ends, which lost 4 bases and 1 base, there was a span of 10 bases. The CDR3 runs to 14 residues. The CDR3 nucleotides are TGTGCCAGCAGTTATAGGACAACGAACACTGAAGCTTTCTTT. It is translated as CASSYRTTNTEAFF.

This chain links TRBV29-1 with TRBJ2-5, with D possibly matching TRBD2 (5 bases). This CDR3 contains 13 residues. The germline gives CDR1 SQVTM, CDR2 ANQGSEA. Trimming shortened V by 5 bases and J by 4 bases, and 14 bases separated the two germline ends. In DNA, the CDR3 is TGCAGCGTTTACGGGCACGAGGGAGAGACCCAGTACTTC. Its translation is CSVYGHEGETQYF.

The chain is built from TRBV7-2 and TRBJ1-6; 8 nucleotides line up with TRBD1. Germline CDR1 reads SGHTA; CDR2 reads FQGNSA. Trimming removed 3 bases from V and 0 bases from J; junction bases left unmatched: 10. The CDR3 spans 19 residues. CDR3 DNA sequence: TGTGCCAGCAGCTTGGCGACAGGGGCGGTAGGCTCCTATAATTCACCCCTCCACTTT. Its protein product is CASSLATGAVGSYNSPLHF.

A single count supports this clonotype. The rearrangement links TRBV14 to TRBJ2-2; maybe TRBD2 (5 bases). V gave up 1 base and J gave up 6 bases, with 12 bases separating them. The CDR3 sequence is 15 residues long. Germline V gene lookup returns CDR1 SGHDN and CDR2 FVKESK. This CDR3 reads CASSQVLGEAGELFF. CDR3 bases: TGTGCCAGCAGCCAAGTTCTGGGAGAGGCCGGGGAGCTGTTTTTT.

This clonotype was observed a handful of times. The chain couples TRBV20-1 to TRBJ1-3, with D perhaps TRBD1 (6 bases). The CDR3 length is 15 residues. The V end was cut by 3 bases, the J end by 1 base, with 13 bases between. The V gene's germline CDR1 is DFQATT and CDR2 SNEGSKA (reference sequence). CDR3 sequence (DNA): TGCAGTGCTAGGTACCAGGGGATATCTGGAAACACCATATATTTT. It yields the protein CSARYQGISGNTIYF.